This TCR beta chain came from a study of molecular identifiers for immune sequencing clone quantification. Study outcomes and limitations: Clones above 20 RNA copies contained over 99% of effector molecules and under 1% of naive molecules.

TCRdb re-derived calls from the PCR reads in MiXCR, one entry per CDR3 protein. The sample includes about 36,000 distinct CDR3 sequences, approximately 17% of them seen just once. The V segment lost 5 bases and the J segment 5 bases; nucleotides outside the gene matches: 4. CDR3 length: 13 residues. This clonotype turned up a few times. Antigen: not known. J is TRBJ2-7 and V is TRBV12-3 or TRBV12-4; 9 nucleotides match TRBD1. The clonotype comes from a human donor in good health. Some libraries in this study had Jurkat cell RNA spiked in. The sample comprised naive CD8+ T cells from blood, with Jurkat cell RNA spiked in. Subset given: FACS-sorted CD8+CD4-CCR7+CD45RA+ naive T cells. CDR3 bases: TGTGCCAGCAGTATCGGGACAGGGAACGAGCAGTACTTC. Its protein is CASSIGTGNEQYF.